These 10 T cell receptor beta chains originate from one sample sequenced in a study of CD8+CD57+ T cells in acquired aplastic anemia. Individuals selected for sequencing had exhibited CD8+CD57+ cell expansion on flow cytometry. Genomic DNA templated the TCR beta VDJ and CDR3 profiling. A single record per CDR3 protein comes from TCRdb applying MiXCR to the reads. This sample yields approximately 160,000 distinct CDR3 sequences, of which approximately 44% are seen a single time; about 2.9% belongs to the top ten. Sequencing input: sorted CD4+, CD8+, or CD8+CD57+ T cells (not recorded which) from PBMCs. Source of these receptors: a human donor with aplastic anemia.

V is TRBV24-1 and J is TRBJ2-7; D not resolved. The CDR3 runs to 14 residues. CDR1 is KGHDR, CDR2 SFDVKD, per germline. The V end lost 5 bases, the J end lost 3 bases, and 13 bases lay between the germline ends. CDR3: CATSGNGPFYEQYF. The CDR3 DNA reads TGTGCCACCAGTGGGAATGGACCCTTCTACGAGCAGTACTTC.

This chain joins TRBV25-1 and TRBJ1-1; D is unresolved. This CDR3 is built from 14 residues. V was clipped by 6 bases and J by 5 bases, with 16 bases between them. Germline V gives CDR1 MGHDK, CDR2 SYGVNS. CDR3 residues: CASSSQVGRTEAFF. DNA for the CDR3: TGTGCCAGCAGCTCTCAGGTGGGAAGGACTGAAGCTTTCTTT.

Turning to this clonotype: A junction boundary mismatches the germline segment, possibly from a read error. The genes are TRBV29-1 and TRBJ1-5; unclear D gene. The CDR3 totals 15 residues. The germline CDR1 and CDR2 sequences are SQVTM and ANQGSEA. CDR3 residues: CSVGWSGDSSQPQHF. DNA for the CDR3: TGCAGCGTTGGCTGGTCAGGCGATAGCAGTCAGCCCCAGCATTTT.

Concerning this clonotype itself: A read error may account for a junction end that differs from germline. This sequence joins TRBV7-2 and TRBJ1-1, with unresolved D. This CDR3 contains 12 residues. From germline, CDR1 is SGHTA and CDR2 FQGNSA. The CDR3: CASSSPFAEALF. For the CDR3, the DNA is TGTGCCAGCAGCTCCCCCTTCGCCGAAGCTCTCTTT.

This clonotype was counted only a few times. Likely a read error: the CDR3 ends without its conserved phenylalanine or tryptophan. The V call is TRBV30, the J call TRBJ1-4; D remains unclear. There are 13 residues in the CDR3. Germline V gene data show CDR1 as GTSNPN and CDR2 as SVGIG (reference sequence). V was cut by 5 bases and J by 8 bases, with 15 bases left in between. The CDR3 here is CAWASREDEKLFL. DNA of the CDR3: TGTGCCTGGGCCTCAAGGGAGGACGAAAAACTGTTTTTA.

This clonotype has a count of ten or more. This chain links TRBV5-1 with TRBJ1-2; 10 bases are shared with TRBD1. V shed 5 bases, J shed 7 bases, and the junction held 11 bases outside the gene matches. This CDR3 has 15 amino acids. Germline CDR1 is SGHRS and CDR2 is YFSETQ. The CDR3 protein is CASRKTGTGAVGYTF. CDR3 coding DNA: TGCGCCAGCAGGAAAACCGGGACAGGGGCAGTTGGCTACACCTTC.

The chain combines TRBV11-1 with TRBJ2-2, with D perhaps TRBD2 (6 bases). CDR3 size: 16 residues. CDR1 SGHAT and CDR2 FQDESV come from the germline V gene (reference sequence). Deletions cut 3 bases from V and 5 bases from J, with 16 bases between. The CDR3 region has the DNA TGTGCCAGCAGCTTTGCAGGGACTCTACGGACCGGGGAGCTGTTTTTT. Translation: CASSFAGTLRTGELFF.

For this clonotype: A much larger clone sits a single nucleotide away, making a read error possible. The chain links TRBV6-1 to TRBJ2-1; TRBD1 aligns across 7 bases. The germline CDR1 and CDR2 sequences are MNHNS and SASEGT. The CDR3 is 15 amino acids. CDR3 nucleotides: TGTGCCAGCAGTCGACAGGGAAAGTCCTACAATGGGCAGTTCTTC. This encodes CASSRQGKSYNGQFF.

This sequence joins TRBV29-1 and TRBJ2-1; 7 bases are shared with TRBD2. Germline V gene sequence: CDR1 SQVTM, CDR2 ANQGSEA. The CDR3 loop spans 14 amino acids. Unmatched junction bases numbered 6, after V lost 3 bases and J lost 4 bases. Here the CDR3 reads CSVEGGGKYNEQFF. The CDR3 bases are TGCAGCGTTGAGGGCGGGGGAAAGTACAATGAGCAGTTCTTC.

This rearrangement joins TRBV5-5 to TRBJ2-7, with D hard to call. Germline CDR1 is SGHKS and CDR2 is YYEKEE (reference sequence). The CDR3 length is 14 residues. Trimming stripped 4 bases from V and 3 bases from J, with 14 bases between. DNA of the CDR3: TGTGCCAGCAGCCCCAAAGGACGAGACTACGAGCAGTACTTC. It is translated as CASSPKGRDYEQYF.